This T cell receptor (beta chain) appears in the sequencing data of a study of blood T cell repertoires in COVID-19. Between the trimmed V and J ends, which lost 0 bases and 5 bases, there was a span of 12 bases. The CDR3 sequence is 14 residues long. Germline-derived CDR1 and CDR2 are SGDLS and YYNGEE. Sequencing used immunoSEQ multiplex PCR; TCRdb keeps in-frame clones, though not all of them. The repertoire holds around 200,000 clones, 85% seen once, with under 20% in the top ten. The chain uses TRBV9 and TRBJ2-7, with D perhaps TRBD2 (6 bases). The clonotype originates from a man aged 40-49 years who had recovered from COVID-19. Sequencing was done on a sample of PBMCs or T cells enriched from blood (not recorded which). The CDR3 region has the DNA TGTGCCAGCAGCGTAGGTCAACGCGGGGACGAGCAGTACTTC. Residues: CASSVGQRGDEQYF.